Below, 30 T cell receptor beta chains from the same sample are listed, as sequenced in a study of regulatory T cells in long-lasting Graves disease. Time point: persistent/refractory GD, antithyroid drugs over 5 years with positive TRAb. Extracted PBMC RNA gave rise to the TCR library. According to the study, TCR beta libraries were built with iRepertoire HTBI primers and CDR3-region Arm-PCR. One entry per CDR3 protein, called by TCRdb with MiXCR from the multiplex PCR reads. This repertoire shows roughly 300,000 distinct CDR3 sequences, about 20% found once; its top ten account for less than 30%. The sample in question was peripheral blood mononuclear cells (PBMCs), obtained when the disease was refractory, from a patient treated with antithyroid drugs. The source is a female donor with Graves disease.

This clonotype was recorded many times. This chain connects TRBV2 to TRBJ1-6; possible D gene TRBD1, 6 bases. The CDR3 spans 13 residues. Germline V gene data show CDR1 as SNHLY and CDR2 as FYNNEI. The V gene lost 4 bases and the J gene lost 10 bases, with 11 bases spanning the gap. The CDR3 region has the DNA TGTGCCAGCAGTGGGGGGGCATCGTCACCCCTCCACTTT. Residues: CASSGGASSPLHF.

This clonotype has ten or more counts. The chain employs TRBV6-2 or TRBV6-3 and TRBJ1-2; the D is unclear. CDR3 length: 13 residues. Trimming took 0 bases from V and 8 from J, leaving 10 bases between them. In germline, CDR1 is MNHEY, CDR2 SVGEGT. CDR3 region: CASSYSGSGGYTF. The CDR3 DNA follows: TGTGCCAGCAGTTACTCAGGGTCGGGCGGCTACACCTTC.

The sample holds many counts of this clonotype. The V gene is TRBV12-3 or TRBV12-4, the J gene TRBJ2-7; 11 nucleotides match TRBD1. This CDR3 comprises 16 residues. V trimming: 5 bases; J trimming: 1 base; junction bases outside the gene matches: 7. DNA for the CDR3: TGTGCCAGCAGTCCAACCGGGACAGGGGGTTCCTACGAGCAGTACTTC. It is translated as CASSPTGTGGSYEQYF.

The chain uses TRBV5-1 and TRBJ1-1; a possible D gene is TRBD1 (6 bases). Germline V gene sequence: CDR1 SGHRS, CDR2 YFSETQ. Trimming took 2 bases from V and 0 from J, leaving 17 bases between them. The length of the CDR3 is 17 residues. The CDR3 coding sequence is TGCGCCAGCAGCTTCTGGGGGACAAGCGGCGTGAACACTGAAGCTTTCTTT. Residues: CASSFWGTSGVNTEAFF.

The sample holds a few counts of this clonotype. The J gene is TRBJ2-1, the V gene TRBV7-3; tentative D call: TRBD2 (6 bases). This CDR3 is 14 amino acids long. The germline CDR1 and CDR2 sequences are SGHTA and FQGTGA. Trimming cost V 5 bases and J 3 bases, with 11 bases left between them. The CDR3 protein is CASSPWRVYNEQFF. CDR3 DNA sequence: TGTGCCAGCAGCCCATGGAGGGTCTACAATGAGCAGTTCTTC.

This clonotype showed up many times. The chain uses TRBV10-2 and TRBJ2-7; maybe TRBD2 (6 bases). CDR3 length: 14 amino acids. From germline, CDR1 is WSHSY and CDR2 SAAADI. Trimming took 3 bases from V and 6 from J, leaving 15 bases between them. The CDR3 protein is CASSDPHRRGEQYF. CDR3 DNA: TGCGCCAGCAGTGACCCCCACCGGAGGGGCGAGCAGTACTTC.

The V and J genes are TRBV5-1 and TRBJ2-2; no firm D call. There are 15 residues in the CDR3. CDR1 is SGHRS, CDR2 YFSETQ, per germline. Trimming removed 5 bases at V and 0 bases at J, with 11 bases between. CDR3 sequence: CASRNQGANTGELFF. The CDR3 region has the DNA TGCGCCAGCAGGAATCAAGGCGCGAACACCGGGGAGCTGTTTTTT.

At least ten counts were recorded for this clonotype. The rearrangement joins TRBV2 to TRBJ1-1; D remains unclear. Germline V CDR1 and CDR2: SNHLY, FYNNEI. The CDR3 runs 13 residues. Trimming cost V 5 bases and J 4 bases, with 11 bases left between them. For the CDR3, the DNA is TGTGCCAGCAGTAGGGAAGGGAGCACTGAAGCTTTCTTT. This codes for CASSREGSTEAFF.

This clonotype was recorded at least ten times. The rearrangement links TRBV28 to TRBJ2-7; D unresolved. V lost 3 bases and J 2 bases, leaving 11 bases between the germline ends. The germline gives CDR1 MDHEN, CDR2 SYDVKM. The CDR3 runs to 14 residues. CDR3 loop: CASSLVAGTYEQYF. For the CDR3, the DNA is TGTGCCAGCAGTTTGGTAGCCGGAACCTACGAGCAGTACTTC.

This clonotype was recorded at least ten times. The gene calls are TRBV6-1 and TRBJ2-7; 11 nucleotides match TRBD1. The CDR3 totals 16 residues. CDR1 is MNHNS, CDR2 SASEGT, per germline. The trim removed 6 bases at V and 1 base at J, leaving 8 bases unmatched. Here the CDR3 DNA reads TGTGCCAGCAGACGGTTCCGGGACAGGGGGTCCTACGAGCAGTACTTC. As protein: CASRRFRDRGSYEQYF.

There are many counts of this clonotype. The chain carries TRBV19 and TRBJ1-1, with TRBD1 matching 7 bases. The V gene end was trimmed by 7 bases and the J gene end by 4 bases; junction bases not matched to a gene: 6. In germline, CDR1 is LNHDA, CDR2 SQIVND (reference sequence). The CDR3 spans 13 residues. CDR3 DNA sequence: TGTGCCAGTACTGACAGGGTGAGCACTGAAGCTTTCTTT. Its translation: CASTDRVSTEAFF. Supplemented by reference TRBV19 and TRBJ1-1, the full variable domain reads DGGITQSPKYLFRKEGQNVTLSCEQNLNHDAMYWYRQDPGQGLRLIYYSQIVNDFQKGDIAEGYSVSREKKESFPLTVTSAQKNPTAFYLCASTDRVSTEAFFGQGTRLTVV.

The chain carries TRBV12-3 or TRBV12-4 and TRBJ1-1, with D hard to call. V lost 1 base and J lost 3, with 9 bases in between. The CDR3 covers 14 residues. CDR3 nucleotides: TGTGCCAGCAGTTTAGGGGGAGGTTACACTGAAGCTTTCTTT. Translation: CASSLGGGYTEAFF.

The chain joins TRBV5-1 to TRBJ2-3; D is perhaps TRBD2 (6 bases). Trimming shortened V by 5 bases and J by 1 base, and 14 bases separated the two germline ends. CDR1 is SGHRS and CDR2 is YFSETQ in the germline V gene. The CDR3 spans 15 residues. The CDR3 DNA is TGCGCCAGCAGGCGATCCTCTAGCGGCACAGATACGCAGTATTTT. This encodes CASRRSSSGTDTQYF.

The rearrangement uses TRBV7-2 and TRBJ1-2; TRBD1 matches at 7 bases. CDR3 length: 14 amino acids. Germline lookup yields CDR1 SGHTA and CDR2 FQGNSA. V dropped 7 bases and J dropped 5; count of bases not matched to a gene: 10. The CDR3 here is CASKPPTGRYGYTF. The CDR3 region has the DNA TGTGCCAGCAAGCCCCCGACAGGGAGATATGGCTACACCTTC.

The chain joins TRBV20-1 to TRBJ1-1, with 7 bases lining up with TRBD1. The CDR3 runs 13 residues. V was clipped by 4 bases and J by 2 bases; unmatched bases: 4. From germline, CDR1 is DFQATT and CDR2 SNEGSKA (reference sequence). The CDR3 DNA reads TGCAGTGCTACCCAAGGGGGCAACACTGAAGCTTTCTTT. Protein: CSATQGGNTEAFF.

This clonotype was detected many times. This chain links TRBV28 with TRBJ1-5, with 9 positions matching TRBD1. Unmatched junction bases numbered 9, after V lost 3 bases and J lost 6 bases. Germline lookup yields CDR1 MDHEN and CDR2 SYDVKM. The CDR3 covers 16 residues. The CDR3 nucleotides are TGTGCCAGCAGTTTCATAGGACAGGGGTACGGTCAGCCCCAGCATTTT. It codes for CASSFIGQGYGQPQHF.

Only a few counts were recorded for this clonotype. A much larger clone lies one base from this, so it may be a read error. The chain has TRBV7-2 and TRBJ1-5, with 7 positions matching TRBD1. Germline CDR1 is SGHTA and CDR2 is FQGNSA. This CDR3 region has 13 residues. CDR3 loop: CANSLQGNQPQHF. In nucleotides, the CDR3 is TGTGCCAACAGCTTACAGGGGAATCAGCCCCAGCATTTT.

Ten or more counts support this clonotype. This chain joins TRBV2 and TRBJ2-5, with TRBD1 matching 8 bases. Germline CDR1 is SNHLY and CDR2 is FYNNEI. This CDR3 has 16 residues. V lost 8 bases to trimming and J lost 2 bases; unmatched junction nucleotides: 13. In DNA, the CDR3 is TGTGCCAGCCGGCTGTCGACAGGGGTCGGGCAAGAGACCCAGTACTTC. This gives the protein CASRLSTGVGQETQYF.

This clonotype was found a few times. The chain joins TRBV11-1 to TRBJ1-2; TRBD1 might be the D (6 bases). With 2 bases removed from V and 7 bases from J, the gap between germline ends came to 11 bases. CDR3 length: 13 residues. Germline V gene sequence: CDR1 SGHAT, CDR2 FQDESV (reference sequence). CDR3 region: CASSLFGGPGYTF. The DNA of the CDR3 is TGTGCCAGCAGCTTATTCGGGGGGCCTGGCTACACCTTC.

The chain joins TRBV4-1 to TRBJ1-2; no firm D call. Between the trimmed V and J ends, which lost 4 bases and 0 bases, there was a span of 12 bases. This CDR3 region has 15 residues. Germline loops: CDR1 MGHRA, CDR2 YSYEKL. In DNA form, the CDR3 reads TGCGCCAGCAGCCTGCAGGAGTTAGCTAACTATGGCTACACCTTC. Protein product: CASSLQELANYGYTF.

V is TRBV7-9 and J is TRBJ2-7; D unresolved. Germline values: CDR1 SEHNR, CDR2 FQNEAQ (reference sequence). CDR3 size: 12 residues. The V gene lost 2 bases and the J gene lost 2 bases, with 4 bases spanning the gap. CDR3 DNA sequence: TGTGCCAGCAGCTTACATCCCTACGAGCAGTACTTC. It translates to CASSLHPYEQYF.

This chain joins TRBV18 and TRBJ2-7; TRBD1 matches at 12 bases. This CDR3 is built from 17 residues. V lost 0 bases, J lost 6 bases, and 9 bases stayed unmatched. Germline V gene lookup returns CDR1 KGHSH and CDR2 LQKENI. CDR3 bases: TGTGCCAGCTCACCACCGGTGGGACAGGGGGCGACGGGCGAGCAGTACTTC. Encoded protein: CASSPPVGQGATGEQYF. Supplemented by reference TRBV18 and TRBJ2-7, the full variable domain reads NAGVMQNPRHLVRRRGQEARLRCSPMKGHSHVYWYRQLPEEGLKFMVYLQKENIIDESGMPKERFSAEFPKEGPSILRIQQVVRGDSAAYFCASSPPVGQGATGEQYFGPGTRLTVT.

About this clonotype itself: Being one base from a much bigger clone, this may be a read error. This rearrangement joins TRBV3-1 to TRBJ1-4; D perhaps matches TRBD1 (5 bases). The V and J ends lost 4 bases and 4 bases respectively, with 10 bases between them. This CDR3 contains 14 residues. Germline V gene lookup returns CDR1 LGHDT and CDR2 YNNKEL (reference sequence). In nucleotides, the CDR3 is TGTGCCAGCAGCCCGGGACGGAATAATGAAAAACTGTTTTTT. This codes for CASSPGRNNEKLFF.

This clonotype was counted at least ten times. The V call is TRBV5-1, the J call TRBJ2-6; D remains unclear. V lost 6 bases and J lost 1, with 14 bases in between. This CDR3 has 16 amino acids. Germline CDR1 SGHRS, CDR2 YFSETQ. The DNA of the CDR3 is TGCGCCAGCACCCACCTGCTTAGGTCTGGGGCCAACGTCCTGACTTTC. The encoded protein is CASTHLLRSGANVLTF.

This clonotype was counted a few times. A much larger clone sits a single nucleotide away, making a read error possible. The genes are TRBV6-5 and TRBJ1-1; TRBD1 might be the D (6 bases). Germline V gene data show CDR1 as MNHEY and CDR2 as SVGAGI. The CDR3 covers 15 residues. The CDR3 region is CASSYQTGWDTGAFF. The CDR3, as DNA: TGTGCCAGCAGTTACCAGACAGGCTGGGACACTGGAGCTTTCTTT.

Ten or more counts support this clonotype. The chain joins TRBV27 to TRBJ1-1, with D tentatively TRBD1 (5 bases). Germline CDR1 reads MNHEY; CDR2 reads SMNVEV (reference sequence). Trimming pared 4 bases from V and 3 bases from J, leaving 18 bases between. The length of the CDR3 is 16 residues. In nucleotides, the CDR3 is TGTGCCAGCAGTTCTCACAGGCGCTCGCGGTACACTGAAGCTTTCTTT. Protein product: CASSSHRRSRYTEAFF.

The chain carries TRBV7-2 and TRBJ2-2; the D gene is possibly TRBD1 (5 bases). Trimming removed 6 bases at V and 8 bases at J, with 16 bases between. The CDR3 consists of 14 residues. Germline V gene sequence: CDR1 SGHTA, CDR2 FQGNSA. Here the CDR3 reads CASRTGSSRGELFF. The CDR3, as DNA: TGTGCCAGCAGAACAGGTTCTTCCAGGGGGGAGCTGTTTTTT.

This clonotype turned up a few times. The V and J genes are TRBV6-2 or TRBV6-3 and TRBJ1-5; tentative D call: TRBD1 (5 bases). Germline V gene lookup returns CDR1 MNHEY and CDR2 SVGEGT. The V end was cut by 5 bases, the J end by 0 bases, with 17 bases between. This CDR3 has 17 amino acids. CDR3 amino acids: CASSPHSGEYSNQPQHF. In DNA form, the CDR3 reads TGTGCCAGCAGTCCCCACTCGGGGGAGTATAGCAATCAGCCCCAGCATTTT.

This clonotype has a count of ten or more. The CDR3 DNA reads as TGTGCCAGCAGAACCCTAGCGGGTCAAGAGACCCAGTACTTC. This gives the protein CASRTLAGQETQYF. This sequence joins TRBV2 and TRBJ2-5, with 8 nucleotides matching TRBD2. Germline assignment: CDR1 SNHLY and CDR2 FYNNEI. CDR3 length: 14 amino acids. Trimming removed 6 bases from V and 2 bases from J; junction bases left unmatched: 5.

This clonotype was seen only a few times. This chain joins TRBV24-1 and TRBJ1-2, with D possibly matching TRBD1 (5 bases). The CDR3 is 16 amino acids. CDR1 is KGHDR and CDR2 is SFDVKD in the germline V gene. V was clipped by 0 bases and J by 2 bases, with 12 bases between them. The CDR3 spells CATSDLQGARNYGYTF. CDR3 sequence (DNA): TGTGCCACCAGTGATTTGCAAGGGGCTCGAAACTATGGCTACACCTTC.